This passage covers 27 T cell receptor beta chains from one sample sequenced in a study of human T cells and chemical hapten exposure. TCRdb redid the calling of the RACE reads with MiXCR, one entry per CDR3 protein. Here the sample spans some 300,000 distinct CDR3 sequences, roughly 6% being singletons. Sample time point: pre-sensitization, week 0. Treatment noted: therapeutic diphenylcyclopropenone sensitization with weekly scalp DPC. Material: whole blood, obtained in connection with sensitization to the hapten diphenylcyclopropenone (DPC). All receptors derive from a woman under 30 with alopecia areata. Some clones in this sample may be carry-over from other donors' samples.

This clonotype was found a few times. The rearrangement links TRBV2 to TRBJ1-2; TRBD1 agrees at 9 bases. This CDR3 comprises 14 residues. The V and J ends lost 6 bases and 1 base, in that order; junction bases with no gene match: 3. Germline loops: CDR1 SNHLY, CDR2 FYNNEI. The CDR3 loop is CASRDRGFNYGYTF. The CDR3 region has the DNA TGTGCCAGCAGGGACAGGGGTTTTAACTATGGCTACACCTTC.

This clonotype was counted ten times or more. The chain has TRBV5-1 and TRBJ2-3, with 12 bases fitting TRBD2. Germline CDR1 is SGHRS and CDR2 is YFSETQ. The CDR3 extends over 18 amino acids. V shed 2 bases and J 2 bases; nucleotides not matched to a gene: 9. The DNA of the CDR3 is TGCGCCAGCAGCTTTATCCCTAGCGGGGGGGCCACCACAGATACGCAGTATTTT. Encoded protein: CASSFIPSGGATTDTQYF.

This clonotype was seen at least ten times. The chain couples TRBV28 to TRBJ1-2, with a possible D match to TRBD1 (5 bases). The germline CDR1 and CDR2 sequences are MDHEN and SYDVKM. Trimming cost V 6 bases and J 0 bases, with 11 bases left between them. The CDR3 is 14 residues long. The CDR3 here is CASSTGSANYGYTF. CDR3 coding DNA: TGTGCCAGCAGCACAGGTTCCGCTAACTATGGCTACACCTTC.

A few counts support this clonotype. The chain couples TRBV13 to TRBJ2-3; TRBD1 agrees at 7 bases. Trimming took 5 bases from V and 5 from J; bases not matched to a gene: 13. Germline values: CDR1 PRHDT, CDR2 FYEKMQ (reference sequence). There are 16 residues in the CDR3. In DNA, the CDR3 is TGTGCCAGCAGCGGGTGGGACAGCTCAAAGGGAGATACGCAGTATTTT. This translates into CASSGWDSSKGDTQYF.

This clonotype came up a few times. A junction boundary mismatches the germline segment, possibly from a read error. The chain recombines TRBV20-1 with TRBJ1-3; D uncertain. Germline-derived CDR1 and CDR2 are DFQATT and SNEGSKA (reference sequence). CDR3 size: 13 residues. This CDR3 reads CGQQEDSGNTIYF. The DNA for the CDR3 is TGTGGGCAGCAAGAAGACTCTGGAAACACCATATATTTT.

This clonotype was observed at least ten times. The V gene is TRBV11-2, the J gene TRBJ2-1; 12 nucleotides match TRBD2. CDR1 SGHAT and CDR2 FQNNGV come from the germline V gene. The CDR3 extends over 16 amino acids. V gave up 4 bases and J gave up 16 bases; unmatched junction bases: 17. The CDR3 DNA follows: TGTGCCAGCAGCTCCCAGACACTAGCGGGGGGCAGAGGATCCTTCTTC. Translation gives CASSSQTLAGGRGSFF.

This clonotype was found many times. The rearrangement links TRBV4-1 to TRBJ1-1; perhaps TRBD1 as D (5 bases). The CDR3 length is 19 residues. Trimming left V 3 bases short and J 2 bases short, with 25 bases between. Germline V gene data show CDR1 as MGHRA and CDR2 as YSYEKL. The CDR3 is CASSQTEESYGSLNTEAFF. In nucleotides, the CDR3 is TGCGCCAGCAGCCAGACAGAAGAAAGTTATGGGAGCTTAAACACTGAAGCTTTCTTT.

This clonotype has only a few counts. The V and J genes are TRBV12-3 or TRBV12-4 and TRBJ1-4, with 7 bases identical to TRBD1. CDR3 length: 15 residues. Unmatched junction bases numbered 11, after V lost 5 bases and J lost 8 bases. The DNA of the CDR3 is TGTGCCAGCAGTGATACAGGGGTCCTGCCAGAAAAACTGTTTTTT. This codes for CASSDTGVLPEKLFF.

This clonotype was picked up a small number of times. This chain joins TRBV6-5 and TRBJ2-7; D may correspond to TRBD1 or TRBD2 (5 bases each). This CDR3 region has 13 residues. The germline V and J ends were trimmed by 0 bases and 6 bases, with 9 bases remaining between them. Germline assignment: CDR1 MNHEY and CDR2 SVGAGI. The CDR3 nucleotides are TGTGCCAGCAGTTACTCTGGGGGATCCGAGCAGTACTTC. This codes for CASSYSGGSEQYF.

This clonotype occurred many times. CDR3 residues: CASRLQTEGYANIQYF. CDR3 nucleotides: TGTGCCAGCAGGCTCCAGACAGAGGGGTATGCAAACATTCAGTACTTC. The chain has TRBV28 and TRBJ2-4; D possibly uses TRBD1 or TRBD2 (5 bases each). The length of the CDR3 is 16 residues. The V end lost 6 bases, the J end lost 6 bases, and 21 bases lay between the germline ends. The germline CDR1 and CDR2 sequences are MDHEN and SYDVKM.

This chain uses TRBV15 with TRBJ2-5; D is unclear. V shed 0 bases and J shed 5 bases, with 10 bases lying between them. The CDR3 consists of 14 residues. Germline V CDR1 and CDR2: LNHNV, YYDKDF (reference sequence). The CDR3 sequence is CATSRESKPETQYF. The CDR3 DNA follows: TGTGCCACCAGCAGAGAATCCAAACCGGAGACCCAGTACTTC.

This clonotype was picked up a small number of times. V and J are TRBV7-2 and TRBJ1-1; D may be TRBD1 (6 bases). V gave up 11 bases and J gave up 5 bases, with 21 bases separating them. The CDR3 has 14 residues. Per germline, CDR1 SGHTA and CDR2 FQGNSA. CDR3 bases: TGTGCCGCCAGTCCGAGGGGGTTTCGGACTGAAGCTTTCTTT. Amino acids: CAASPRGFRTEAFF.

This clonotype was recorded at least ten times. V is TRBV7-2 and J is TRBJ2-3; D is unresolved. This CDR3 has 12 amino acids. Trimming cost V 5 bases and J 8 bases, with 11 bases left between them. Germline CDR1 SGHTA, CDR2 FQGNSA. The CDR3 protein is CASSPAKVTQYF. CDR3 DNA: TGTGCCAGCAGCCCAGCTAAAGTTACGCAGTATTTT.

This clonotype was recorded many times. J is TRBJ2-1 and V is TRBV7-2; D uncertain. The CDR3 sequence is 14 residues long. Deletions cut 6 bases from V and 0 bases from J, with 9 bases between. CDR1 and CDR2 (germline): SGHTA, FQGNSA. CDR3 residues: CASRIYPSYNEQFF. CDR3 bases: TGTGCCAGCAGGATCTATCCCTCCTACAATGAGCAGTTCTTC.

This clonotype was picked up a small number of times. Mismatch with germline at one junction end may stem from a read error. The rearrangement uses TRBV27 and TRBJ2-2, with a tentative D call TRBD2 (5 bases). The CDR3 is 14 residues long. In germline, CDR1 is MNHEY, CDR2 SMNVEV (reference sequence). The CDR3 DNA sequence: TGTGCCAGCAAGGACGGGGTCGGTTCCGGGGAGCCGTTTTTT. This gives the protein CASKDGVGSGEPFF.

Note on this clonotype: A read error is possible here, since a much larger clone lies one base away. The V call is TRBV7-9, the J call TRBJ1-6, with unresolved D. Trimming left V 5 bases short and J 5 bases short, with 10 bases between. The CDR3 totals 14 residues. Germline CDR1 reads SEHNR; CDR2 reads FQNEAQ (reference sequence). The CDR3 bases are TGTGCCAGCAGCCCCTGGGATGATAATTCACCCCTCCACTTT. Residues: CASSPWDDNSPLHF.

CDR3 sequence reads: CASSQAGTEQYF. The CDR3 DNA reads as TGTGCCAGCAGCCAAGCTGGGACTGAGCAGTACTTC. The V gene is TRBV3-1, the J gene TRBJ2-7, with TRBD2 as a possible D gene (6 bases). The V end was cut by 1 base, the J end by 7 bases, with 8 bases between. The CDR3 is made up of 12 amino acids. Germline-derived CDR1 and CDR2 are LGHDT and YNNKEL (reference sequence).

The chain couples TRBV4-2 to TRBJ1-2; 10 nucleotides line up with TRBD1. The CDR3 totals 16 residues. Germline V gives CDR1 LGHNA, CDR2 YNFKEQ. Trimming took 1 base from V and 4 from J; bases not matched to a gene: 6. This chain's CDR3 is CASSQAGTGDLYGYTF. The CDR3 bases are TGTGCCAGCAGCCAAGCCGGGACAGGGGACCTCTATGGCTACACCTTC.

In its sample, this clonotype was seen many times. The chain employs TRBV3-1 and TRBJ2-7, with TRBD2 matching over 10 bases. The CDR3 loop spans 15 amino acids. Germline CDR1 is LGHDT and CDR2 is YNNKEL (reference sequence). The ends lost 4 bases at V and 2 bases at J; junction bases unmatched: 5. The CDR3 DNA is TGTGCCAGCAGCCTTGGACTAGCGGTTACCTACGAGCAGTACTTC. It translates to CASSLGLAVTYEQYF.

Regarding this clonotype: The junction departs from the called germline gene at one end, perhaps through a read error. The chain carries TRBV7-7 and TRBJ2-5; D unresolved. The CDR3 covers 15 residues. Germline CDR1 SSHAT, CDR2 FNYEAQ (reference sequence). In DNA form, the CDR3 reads TGTGCTAGCAGCTCCCTAACAGCGATCCAAGAGACCCAGTACTTC. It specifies CASSSLTAIQETQYF.

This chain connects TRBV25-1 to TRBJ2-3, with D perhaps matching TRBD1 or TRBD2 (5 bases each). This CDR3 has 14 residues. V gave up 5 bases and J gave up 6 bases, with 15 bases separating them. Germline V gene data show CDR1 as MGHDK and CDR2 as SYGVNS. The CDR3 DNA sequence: TGTGCCAGCAGTATATCCGGGGCGGACGATACGCAGTATTTT. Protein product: CASSISGADDTQYF.

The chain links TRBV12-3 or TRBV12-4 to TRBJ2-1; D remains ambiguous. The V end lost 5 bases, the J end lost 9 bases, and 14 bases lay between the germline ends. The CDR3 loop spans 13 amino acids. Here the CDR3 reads CASSHRLMREQFF. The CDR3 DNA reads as TGTGCCAGCAGTCATCGGTTGATGCGTGAGCAGTTCTTC.

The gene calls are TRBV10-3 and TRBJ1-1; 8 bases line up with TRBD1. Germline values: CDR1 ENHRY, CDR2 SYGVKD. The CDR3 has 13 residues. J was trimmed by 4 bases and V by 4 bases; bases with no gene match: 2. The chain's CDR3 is CAISAGGVTEAFF. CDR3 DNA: TGTGCCATCAGTGCAGGGGGCGTCACTGAAGCTTTCTTT.

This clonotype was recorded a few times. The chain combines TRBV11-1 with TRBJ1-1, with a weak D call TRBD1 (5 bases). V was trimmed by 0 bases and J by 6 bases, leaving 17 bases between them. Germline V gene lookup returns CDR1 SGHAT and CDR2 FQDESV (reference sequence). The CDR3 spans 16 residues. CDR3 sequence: CASSLAGPPLGAEAFF. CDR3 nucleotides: TGTGCCAGCAGCTTAGCGGGACCGCCATTAGGGGCTGAAGCTTTCTTT.

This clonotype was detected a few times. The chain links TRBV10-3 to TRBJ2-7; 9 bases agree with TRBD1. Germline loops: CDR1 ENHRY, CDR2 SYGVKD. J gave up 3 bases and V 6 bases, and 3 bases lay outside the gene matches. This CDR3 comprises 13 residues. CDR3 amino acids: CAISGDRDYEQYF. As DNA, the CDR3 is TGTGCCATCAGCGGGGACAGGGACTACGAGCAGTACTTC.

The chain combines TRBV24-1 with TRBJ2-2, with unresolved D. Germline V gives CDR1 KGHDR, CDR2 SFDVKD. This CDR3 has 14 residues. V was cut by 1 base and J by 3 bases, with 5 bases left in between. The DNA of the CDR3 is TGTGCCACCAGTGATTTAAGTTACACCGGGGAGCTGTTTTTT. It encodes CATSDLSYTGELFF.

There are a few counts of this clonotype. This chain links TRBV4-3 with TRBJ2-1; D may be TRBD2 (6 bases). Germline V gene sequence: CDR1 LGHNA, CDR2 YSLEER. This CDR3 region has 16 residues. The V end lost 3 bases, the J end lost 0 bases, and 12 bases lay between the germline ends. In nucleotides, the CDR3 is TGCGCCAGCAGCCACTCCCTTAGCGGCTCCTACAATGAGCAGTTCTTC. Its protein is CASSHSLSGSYNEQFF.